These 8 T cell receptor beta chains were all obtained from the same sample, sequenced in a study of shared clonotypes between healthy human individuals. Sequenced by immunoSEQ multiplex PCR; TCRdb stores in-frame clones only, minus some. Of about 1.5 million clones in the sample, around 97% were seen once. The sample comprised naive CD4+ T cells sorted from blood. The subset was: CD45RA+ positively selected. The receptors stem from a man aged 30-40 years in good health.

The CDR3 nucleotides are TGTGCCAGCTCACCAACGGGACAGGGGTTTTCCAGGGACACTGAAGCTTTCTTT. Encoded protein: CASSPTGQGFSRDTEAFF. This chain uses TRBV18 with TRBJ1-1, with 10 bases that match TRBD1. Trimming took 2 bases from V and 3 from J; bases not matched to a gene: 12. The germline V gene encodes CDR1 KGHSH and CDR2 LQKENI. The CDR3 runs to 18 residues.

The rearrangement uses TRBV10-3 and TRBJ2-7; D is unresolved. Germline assignment: CDR1 ENHRY and CDR2 SYGVKD. Between the trimmed V and J ends, which lost 1 base and 6 bases, there was a span of 10 bases. There are 13 residues in the CDR3. The CDR3 nucleotides read TGTGCCATCAGTGAGTACCGACGCGGCGAGCAGTACTTC. Translation: CAISEYRRGEQYF.

This clone came up once. The rearrangement uses TRBV15 and TRBJ1-3; D ambiguous. Germline CDR1 reads LNHNV; CDR2 reads YYDKDF (reference sequence). This CDR3 is built from 13 residues. The V and J ends lost 8 bases and 0 bases respectively, with 8 bases between them. Written as DNA, the CDR3 is TGTGCCACCGCAGCCGTCTCTGGAAACACCATATATTTT. This codes for CATAAVSGNTIYF.

The J gene is TRBJ2-2, the V gene TRBV6-4; no firm D call. The ends were cut back, 8 bases at V and 4 bases at J, with 17 bases in the middle. This CDR3 comprises 15 residues. Per germline, CDR1 MRHNA and CDR2 SNTAGT. CDR3 in amino acids: CASLNEKMGTGELFF. The DNA for the CDR3 is TGTGCCAGCCTAAACGAAAAGATGGGCACCGGGGAGCTGTTTTTT.

About this clone: The sample carries other DNA sequences with the same CDR3. The genes are TRBV9 and TRBJ1-3; no clear D. V was shortened by 0 bases and J by 2 bases, with 6 bases between the two germline ends. There are 14 residues in the CDR3. The germline gives CDR1 SGDLS, CDR2 YYNGEE. CDR3 DNA sequence: TGTGCCAGCAGCGTAGCGGGTGCTGGAAACACCATATATTTT. Translated: CASSVAGAGNTIYF.

The chain combines TRBV9 with TRBJ2-5; 10 bases are a match to TRBD1. The V and J ends lost 3 bases and 7 bases, in that order; junction bases with no gene match: 6. Germline V gene lookup returns CDR1 SGDLS and CDR2 YYNGEE. This CDR3 is built from 14 residues. DNA for the CDR3: TGTGCCAGCAGCGCGGGACAGGGGTTTTGGACCCAGTACTTC. Its protein product is CASSAGQGFWTQYF. Supplemented by reference TRBV9 and TRBJ2-5, the full variable domain reads DSGVTQTPKHLITATGQRVTLRCSPRSGDLSVYWYQQSLDQGLQFLIQYYNGEERAKGNILERFSAQQFPDLHSELNLSSLELGDSALYFCASSAGQGFWTQYFGPGTRLLVL.

The chain uses TRBV5-5 and TRBJ2-3, with 8 nucleotides matching TRBD1. The germline CDR1 and CDR2 sequences are SGHKS and YYEKEE (reference sequence). Trimming took 3 bases from V and 3 from J; bases not matched to a gene: 6. This CDR3 spans 15 amino acids. The CDR3 is CASSSGTGGTDTQYF. The DNA of the CDR3 is TGTGCCAGCAGCTCGGGGACAGGCGGGACAGATACGCAGTATTTT.

V usage is TRBV5-1 and J usage is TRBJ2-1; D gene ambiguous. Germline CDR1 is SGHRS and CDR2 is YFSETQ. CDR3 length equals 16 residues. Trimming took 2 bases from V and 4 from J, leaving 16 bases between them. DNA for the CDR3: TGCGCCAGCAGCTTTTTTGAGAGACTCCGATACAATGAGCAGTTCTTC. Protein product: CASSFFERLRYNEQFF.